This TCR beta chain was found in a study of OX40 agonist ivuxolimab in advanced cancers. Study context: The study reported partial responses in three patients: one hepatocellular carcinoma, two cutaneous melanoma.

The CDR3 extends over 14 amino acids. The germline CDR1 and CDR2 sequences are ENHRY and SYGVKD. V was shortened by 2 bases and J by 6 bases, with 11 bases between the two germline ends. Produced via immunoSEQ multiplex PCR; TCRdb's table is partial and in-frame only. The profile covers about 20,000 clones, with 86% appearing a single time and more than 15% taken by the ten largest. Blood sampling was done at baseline, cycle 4 day 1, and cycle 7 day 1. The source material was CD4+ or CD8+ T cells sorted from blood, sampled in a trial of the OX40 agonist ivuxolimab. The chain couples TRBV10-3 to TRBJ2-1; D possibly corresponds to TRBD2 (6 bases). This clonotype was obtained from an adult with an advanced solid tumor such as melanoma, head and neck, liver or kidney cancer. In nucleotides, the CDR3 is TGTGCCATCAGTGAGACTAGCCCGGTCAATGAGCAGTTCTTC. This translates into CAISETSPVNEQFF.